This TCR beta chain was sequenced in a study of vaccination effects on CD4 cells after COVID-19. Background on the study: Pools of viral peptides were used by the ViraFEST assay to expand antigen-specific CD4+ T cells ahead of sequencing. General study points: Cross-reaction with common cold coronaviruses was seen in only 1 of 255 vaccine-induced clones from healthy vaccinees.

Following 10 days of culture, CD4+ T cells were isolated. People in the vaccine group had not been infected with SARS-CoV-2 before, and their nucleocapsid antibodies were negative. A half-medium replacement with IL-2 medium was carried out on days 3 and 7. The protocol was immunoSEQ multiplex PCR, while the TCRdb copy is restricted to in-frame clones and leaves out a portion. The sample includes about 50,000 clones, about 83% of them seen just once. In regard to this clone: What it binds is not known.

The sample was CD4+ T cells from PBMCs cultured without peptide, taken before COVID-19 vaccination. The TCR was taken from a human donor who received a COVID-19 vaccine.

The CDR3: CASSPTGNSGNTIYF. The CDR3 coding sequence is TGTGCCAGCTCACCAACAGGGAACTCTGGAAACACCATATATTTT. This chain connects TRBV18 to TRBJ1-3; TRBD1 might be the D (6 bases). V was shortened by 2 bases and J by 0 bases, with 8 bases between the two germline ends. The CDR3 is made up of 15 amino acids. Germline V gene sequence: CDR1 KGHSH, CDR2 LQKENI.